This TCR beta chain was identified during a study of sequential checkpoint blockade in melanoma. CDR1 and CDR2 (germline): LGHNA, YSLEER. The ends lost 0 bases at V and 5 bases at J; junction bases unmatched: 3. This CDR3 contains 15 residues. As to treatment: randomized to nivolumab then ipilimumab (arm A) or the reverse (arm B). Sorted cells were live CD3+CD8+, lacking CD19 and CD56, from PBMCs. TCRdb's table, derived via immunoSEQ multiplex PCR, lists solely in-frame clones and lacks some. The sample consists of 15,000 to 20,000 clones, under 80% of them appearing once. The V and J genes are TRBV4-3 and TRBJ2-1, with 8 bases identical to TRBD2. This clonotype was obtained from a human donor with melanoma. The sample in question was CD8+ T cells sorted from blood (inferred from file names), obtained from a patient given nivolumab and ipilimumab in sequence. CDR3 loop: CASSQEGLVNNEQFF. DNA of the CDR3: TGCGCCAGCAGCCAAGAGGGACTAGTCAACAATGAGCAGTTCTTC.